The sequence of this TCR beta chain was determined in a study of T-cell reconstitution after alpha-beta-depleted transplantation in children. This clonotype was counted only a few times. It was with unique molecular identifiers that the TCRbeta library was prepared. TCRdb re-called the PCR reads through MiXCR, storing one row per CDR3 protein. Seen here are hundreds of thousands of distinct CDR3 sequences, about 9.2% observed once, and the top ten hold 5% to 7%. Sequencing was performed on PBMCs from the stem cell graft donor, taken from the stem cell graft. The sequence was obtained from a human donor who donated a stem cell graft to a child with acute lymphoblastic leukemia.

The DNA of the CDR3 is TGTGCCAGCAGTGAAACCCCGGGGGGAAACTATGGCTACACCTTC. Its translation: CASSETPGGNYGYTF. This chain joins TRBV6-1 and TRBJ1-2; D might be TRBD1 (5 bases). V shed 2 bases and J shed 2 bases, with 12 bases lying between them. Germline V gives CDR1 MNHNS, CDR2 SASEGT. The CDR3 covers 15 residues.